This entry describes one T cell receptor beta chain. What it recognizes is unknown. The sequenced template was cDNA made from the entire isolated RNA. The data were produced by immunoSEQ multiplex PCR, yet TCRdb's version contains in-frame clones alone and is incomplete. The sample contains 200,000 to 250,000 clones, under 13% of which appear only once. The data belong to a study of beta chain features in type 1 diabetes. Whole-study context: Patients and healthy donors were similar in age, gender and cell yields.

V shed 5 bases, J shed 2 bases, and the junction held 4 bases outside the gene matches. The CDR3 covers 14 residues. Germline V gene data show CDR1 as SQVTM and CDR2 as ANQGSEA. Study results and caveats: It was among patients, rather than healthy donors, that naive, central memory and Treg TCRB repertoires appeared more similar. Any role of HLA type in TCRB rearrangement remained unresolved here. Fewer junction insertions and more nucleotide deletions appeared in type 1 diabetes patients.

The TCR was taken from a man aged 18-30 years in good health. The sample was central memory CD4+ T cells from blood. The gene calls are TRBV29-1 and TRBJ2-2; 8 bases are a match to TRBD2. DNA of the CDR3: TGCAGCGTTAGCGGGAGAACCAACACCGGGGAGCTGTTTTTT. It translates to CSVSGRTNTGELFF.